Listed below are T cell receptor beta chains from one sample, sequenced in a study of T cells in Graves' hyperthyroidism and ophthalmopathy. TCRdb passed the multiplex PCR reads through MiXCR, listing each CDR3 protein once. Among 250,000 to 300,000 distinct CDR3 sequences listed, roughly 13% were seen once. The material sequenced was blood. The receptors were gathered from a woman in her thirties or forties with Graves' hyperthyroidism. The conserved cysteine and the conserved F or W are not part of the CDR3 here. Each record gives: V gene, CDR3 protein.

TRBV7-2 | ASSLGTWYNEQF
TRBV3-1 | ASSQTGGRSEAF
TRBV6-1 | ASILQGAWGTDTQY
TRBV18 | ASSRQNNEKLF
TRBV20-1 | SAGETGSYNEQF
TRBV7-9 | ASGRGIYEQY
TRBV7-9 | ASSLTEGVRREDNEQF
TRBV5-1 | ASSLVASGSGEQY
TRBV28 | ASSLGSLQPQH
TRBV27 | ASSSHGTGYGKLF
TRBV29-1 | SVERVGTYNEQF
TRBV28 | AGSLSVNQPQH
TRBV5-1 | ASSLSGLPSGDTQY
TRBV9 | ASSVVGLAATDTQY
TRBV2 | ARTGGTQY
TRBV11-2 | ASSSAGGGEQY
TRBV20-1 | SARSLGIQY
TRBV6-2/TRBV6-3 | ASSYPGGGEKLF
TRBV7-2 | ASSSFQGPGELF
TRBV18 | ASSPGLAGVSNEQF
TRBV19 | ASSIAGANYGYT
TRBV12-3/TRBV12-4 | ASSFQVGSGYT
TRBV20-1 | SPRHVANTEAF
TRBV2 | ASGLLPSSDTEAF
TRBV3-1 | ASSQVGLPYGYT
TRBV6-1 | ASMTTELGQETQY
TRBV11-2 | ASSPGTSRGDTEAF
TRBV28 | ASSLKGVLEETQY
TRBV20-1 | SANGVGPDEQY
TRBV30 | AWSVPRTGGYT
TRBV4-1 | ASSRSGREGETQY
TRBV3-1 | ASSQVGMDTQY
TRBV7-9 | ASSFYRLGSYEQY
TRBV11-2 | ASSLGTSPRGETQY
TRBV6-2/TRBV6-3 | ASSRGLAGGKETQY
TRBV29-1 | SVGGGSITEAF
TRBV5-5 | ASSLQPQNTEAF